The rows below give T cell receptor beta chains drawn from one sample of a study of blood T cells in healthy people across ages. TCRdb reanalysed the 5' RACE reads using MiXCR and keeps one entry per CDR3 protein. This table has 1.5 million to 2 million distinct CDR3 sequences, 30% to 40% appearing once. Sequencing was carried out using blood. Receptors were obtained from a human donor in good health. The conserved cysteine and the conserved F or W are not part of the CDR3 here.

CDR3 protein	J gene	V gene
ASTDQDGYT	TRBJ1-2	TRBV6-1
ASSYWDRGLPGNEQY	TRBJ2-7	TRBV6-7
AISESRQETQY	TRBJ2-5	TRBV10-3
SVEDGRRAGGNTIY	TRBJ1-3	TRBV29-1
ASSQAGLAGVYEQY	TRBJ2-7	TRBV4-1
ASSWGQGAAGNTIY	TRBJ1-3	TRBV12-3/TRBV12-4
ASSELYNTEAF	TRBJ1-1	TRBV6-1
ASSLGLVLGYEQY	-	TRBV5-1
ASSSLRGRNEQY	TRBJ2-7	TRBV11-1
ASSSDRVDEQY	TRBJ2-7	TRBV7-2
ASSQVGRQGSTGSPLH	TRBJ1-6	TRBV4-1
ASSLVIWTGGKETQY	TRBJ2-5	TRBV7-8
ASSPVRLSSSYNEQF	TRBJ2-1	TRBV18
ASSSYDRSTDTQY	TRBJ2-3	TRBV7-9
ATSRAPLNQPQH	TRBJ1-5	TRBV15
ASMRAANTGELF	TRBJ2-2	TRBV25-1
ASGGECTEAF	TRBJ1-1	TRBV5-1
ASSSGTGTMNTEAF	TRBJ1-1	TRBV4-3
SGQVANYGYT	TRBJ1-2	TRBV20-1
ASSYPRAGGFEQY	-	TRBV6-2/TRBV6-3
ASSPGTGAWGELF	TRBJ2-2	TRBV7-2
ASSLLATSGEQY	-	TRBV7-2
ASSSNRDRAVEKLF	TRBJ1-4	TRBV2
SVTGGNDNGYT	TRBJ1-2	TRBV29-1
SASRGGRGLYEQY	-	TRBV20-1
ASSLHGLAEFLEF	TRBJ2-1	TRBV7-9